The source of this T cell receptor beta chain is a study of tumor and adjacent non-tumor tissue in lung cancer. As concerns this clonotype: Its antigen remains unknown.

A modified ARM-PCR protocol with three rounds of nested PCR amplified TCRbeta. TCRdb re-analysed the multiplex PCR reads in MiXCR, keeping a single row per CDR3 protein. The repertoire consists of 98,000 or so distinct CDR3 sequences, with 75% to 90% occurring once and the leading ten covering 30%. The study, taken as a whole, reports: Patients with more diverse tumor TCRs had worse survival. Top 100 clones took a larger repertoire share in normal lung.

The template was RNA from unsorted bulk tissue. Distant lung tissue was collected more than 3 cm away from the tumor edge. CDR1 is SQVTM and CDR2 is ANQGSEA in the germline V gene. The CDR3 consists of 13 residues. The rearrangement joins TRBV29-1 to TRBJ1-5, with 9 bases fitting TRBD1. Specimen: distant non-tumor lung tissue. The sequence came from a man between 60 and 75 years old with small cell lung cancer. CDR3 bases: TGCATTGTTGGAGGGACAGGGAACCAGCCCCAGCATTTT. Protein product: CIVGGTGNQPQHF.